This T cell receptor beta chain appears in the sequencing data of a study of blood T cell repertoires in COVID-19. Study details: Both acute and convalescent COVID-19 samples were obtained from the United States, Italy and Spain. Sample material is recorded as cDNA or gDNA derived from T cells, B-cell-depleted T cells, or PBMCs.

The CDR3 extends over 17 amino acids. Germline V CDR1 and CDR2: SGHDN, FVKESK. V was pared by 0 bases and J by 2 bases, with 8 bases of the junction left unmatched. Source study methods: The assay estimated nucleated cells by amplifying reference gene primers. Assay: immunoSEQ multiplex PCR; the TCRdb copy retains only in-frame clones and omits some. V and J calls and clone size are given by that table; D and trimming were obtained from the DNA. The sample records some 180,000 clones, roughly four fifths being singletons. The sample taken for sequencing was peripheral blood. This TCR came from a man in his 70s with active or convalescent COVID-19. V and J are TRBV14 and TRBJ2-3; 7 nucleotides match TRBD2. The CDR3 nucleotides read TGTGCCAGCAGCCAAGAACTTGGGGGGGGATTCACAGATACGCAGTATTTT. Protein product: CASSQELGGGFTDTQYF.